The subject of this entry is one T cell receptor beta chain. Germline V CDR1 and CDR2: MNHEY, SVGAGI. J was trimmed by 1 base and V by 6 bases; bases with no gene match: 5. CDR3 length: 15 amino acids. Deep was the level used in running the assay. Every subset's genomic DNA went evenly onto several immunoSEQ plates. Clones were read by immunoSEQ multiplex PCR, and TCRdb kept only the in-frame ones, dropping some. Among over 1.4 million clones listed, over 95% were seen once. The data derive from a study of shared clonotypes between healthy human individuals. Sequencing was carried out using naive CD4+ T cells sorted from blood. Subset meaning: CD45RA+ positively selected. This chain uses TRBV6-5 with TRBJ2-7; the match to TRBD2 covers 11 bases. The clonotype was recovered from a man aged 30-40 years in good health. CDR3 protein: CASSWGLAVSYEQYF. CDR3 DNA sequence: TGTGCCAGCAGCTGGGGACTAGCGGTTTCCTACGAGCAGTACTTC.